The present T cell receptor (beta chain) was sequenced within a study of T cell responses to AZD1222 COVID-19 vaccine. Whole-study results and caveats: Donor demographics were predominantly white British with a female majority; clonal diversity may be underestimated. Variant regions that are unmutated are reportedly the target of nearly half of spike-specific TCRs. Spike-specific TCR breadth and depth went up after people got two AZD1222 doses.

Data came from immunoSEQ multiplex PCR; TCRdb stores just in-frame clones and leaves some out. The data show about 160,000 clones, with 80% to 95% seen just once and around 4% held by the top ten. A note on this clone: Antigen unknown.

Between the trimmed V and J ends, which lost 8 bases and 1 base, there was a span of 17 bases. Germline V gene sequence: CDR1 SQVTM, CDR2 ANQGSEA. The CDR3 totals 14 residues. The input for sequencing was peripheral blood, taken on day 0 of AZD1222 vaccination. The TCR sequence derives from an adult in good health. The chain couples TRBV29-1 to TRBJ1-1; D ambiguous. CDR3: CSTMNPGSNTEAFF. In nucleotides, the CDR3 is TGCAGCACTATGAACCCAGGTTCGAACACTGAAGCTTTCTTT.